A single sample is the source of the 18 T cell receptor beta chains below, sequenced in a study of blood T cell repertoires in COVID-19. Clones were sequenced by immunoSEQ multiplex PCR, and TCRdb holds only the in-frame ones, with some missing. Of 150,000 or so clones listed, approximately 80% are singletons. Source material: peripheral blood. These receptors were collected from a woman in her thirties or forties with COVID-19, enrolled during active disease.

The chain links TRBV7-9 to TRBJ2-7, with D perhaps TRBD2 (5 bases). V lost 6 bases, J lost 2 bases, and 20 bases lay in between. Germline V gives CDR1 SEHNR, CDR2 FQNEAQ (reference sequence). This CDR3 is 16 amino acids long. This CDR3 reads CASSQALPAATYEQYF. The CDR3 DNA sequence: TGTGCCAGCAGTCAGGCGTTACCAGCGGCAACCTACGAGCAGTACTTC.

The gene calls are TRBV19 and TRBJ1-1; no firm D call. V lost 2 bases to trimming and J lost 0 bases, with 10 bases between them. This CDR3 has 15 amino acids. Germline V gene lookup returns CDR1 LNHDA and CDR2 SQIVND (reference sequence). The CDR3 reads CASSIRDTLNTEAFF. The CDR3 DNA reads as TGTGCCAGTAGTATACGGGATACCCTGAACACTGAAGCTTTCTTT.

The chain has TRBV5-4 and TRBJ2-7, with 9 positions matching TRBD1. CDR1 SGHNT and CDR2 YYREEE come from the germline V gene (reference sequence). CDR3 length: 15 amino acids. With 1 base clipped from V and 2 bases from J, the junction kept 4 bases outside the gene matches. The CDR3 sequence: CASSLKGQGPYEQYF. The DNA of the CDR3 is TGTGCCAGCAGCTTGAAGGGACAGGGACCCTACGAGCAGTACTTC.

This chain links TRBV2 with TRBJ2-1, with D perhaps matching TRBD2 (7 bases). Trimming removed 2 bases from V and 9 bases from J, with 14 bases in between. The CDR3 contains 14 residues. The germline V gene has CDR1 SNHLY and CDR2 FYNNEI. For the CDR3, the DNA is TGTGCCAGCAGTGAAAGCGGGACATTTGGTGAGCAGTTCTTC. Translating gives CASSESGTFGEQFF. Together with reference TRBV2 and TRBJ2-1, the CDR3 gives the full variable domain: EPEVTQTPSHQVTQMGQEVILRCVPISNHLYFYWYRQILGQKVEFLVSFYNNEISEKSEIFDDQFSVERPDGSNFTLKIRSTKLEDSAMYFCASSESGTFGEQFFGPGTRLTVL.

This clone has at least ten counts. This rearrangement joins TRBV14 to TRBJ2-2, with D uncertain. Trimming left V 4 bases short and J 3 bases short, with 6 bases between. This CDR3 has 13 residues. CDR1 is SGHDN and CDR2 is FVKESK in the germline V gene. The CDR3 DNA sequence: TGTGCCAGCAGCCTCCTGTACACCGGGGAGCTGTTTTTT. Amino acid sequence: CASSLLYTGELFF.

V usage is TRBV2 and J usage is TRBJ2-7; D gene uncertain. Germline V gives CDR1 SNHLY, CDR2 FYNNEI. The CDR3 is made up of 10 amino acids. Trimming removed 4 bases from V and 6 bases from J, with 4 bases in between. The CDR3 loop is CASSVVEQYV. CDR3 DNA: TGTGCCAGCAGTGTCGTCGAGCAGTACGTC.

The V gene is TRBV11-3, the J gene TRBJ2-2, with D possibly matching TRBD2 (6 bases). The CDR3 runs to 14 residues. Germline loops: CDR1 SGHNT, CDR2 YENEEA. The V end lost 8 bases, the J end lost 1 base, and 11 bases lay between the germline ends. CDR3 coding DNA: TGTGCCAGCGGCCTGACTAGGAACACCGGGGAGCTGTTTTTT. Encoded protein: CASGLTRNTGELFF. Full variable domain (missing parts from reference TRBV11-3 and TRBJ2-2): EAGVVQSPRYKIIEKKQPVAFWCNPISGHNTLYWYLQNLGQGPELLIRYENEEAVDDSQLPKDRFSAERLKGVDSTLKIQPAELGDSAVYLCASGLTRNTGELFFGEGSRLTVL.

The chain combines TRBV19 with TRBJ2-3; D gene unclear. Germline V gene sequence: CDR1 LNHDA, CDR2 SQIVND (reference sequence). The CDR3 runs to 12 residues. Between the trimmed V and J ends, which lost 3 bases and 6 bases, there was a span of 7 bases. The CDR3 DNA reads as TGTGCCAGTAGTATTTTCGGGGATACGCAGTATTTT. This translates into CASSIFGDTQYF.

The V gene is TRBV15, the J gene TRBJ2-4; 7 bases match TRBD1. Germline assignment: CDR1 LNHNV and CDR2 YYDKDF (reference sequence). The CDR3 length is 12 residues. Germline trimming cut 3 bases from V and 11 bases from J; bases unmatched to any gene: 4. The CDR3 nucleotides read TGTGCCACCAGCAGCAATACAGGGGTTCAGTACTTC. It translates to CATSSNTGVQYF.

In its sample, this clone was seen once. The rearrangement uses TRBV12-3 or TRBV12-4 and TRBJ2-5, with 9 bases identical to TRBD1. V shed 5 bases, J shed 2 bases, and the junction held 0 bases outside the gene matches. This CDR3 spans 13 amino acids. CDR3 residues: CASSGTGQETQYF. In nucleotides, the CDR3 is TGTGCCAGCAGTGGGACAGGGCAAGAGACCCAGTACTTC.

The rearrangement joins TRBV3-1 (or the pseudogene TRBV3-2) to TRBJ2-2, with a weak D call TRBD1 (5 bases). Trimming took off 4 bases at V and 0 bases at J, with 9 bases between the two ends. The CDR3 length is 15 residues. Germline loops: CDR1 LGHDT, CDR2 YNNKEL (reference sequence). In DNA form, the CDR3 reads TGTGCCAGCAGCCGTAAGACAGCGAACACCGGGGAGCTGTTTTTT. This sequence encodes CASSRKTANTGELFF.

The genes are TRBV30 and TRBJ1-6, with TRBD1 matching 7 bases. Germline CDR1 is GTSNPN and CDR2 is SVGIG (reference sequence). The V segment lost 5 bases and the J segment 4 bases; nucleotides outside the gene matches: 2. CDR3 size: 13 residues. This CDR3 is CAWGTVYNSPLHF. The CDR3 DNA follows: TGTGCCTGGGGGACAGTTTATAATTCACCCCTCCACTTT.

The J gene is TRBJ1-1, the V gene TRBV6-2 or TRBV6-3; tentatively, D is TRBD1 (5 bases). The germline gives CDR1 MNHEY, CDR2 SVGEGT. V lost 3 bases, J lost 8 bases, and 22 bases lay in between. The CDR3 consists of 16 residues. This CDR3 is CASSYNPGGAATEAFF. CDR3 in DNA: TGTGCCAGCAGTTATAACCCCGGCGGGGCGGCAACGGAAGCTTTCTTT.

This sequence joins TRBV20-1 and TRBJ1-5; 9 bases match TRBD1. The V segment lost 3 bases and the J segment 3 bases; nucleotides outside the gene matches: 6. CDR3 length equals 15 residues. Germline V gene sequence: CDR1 DFQATT, CDR2 SNEGSKA (reference sequence). The CDR3 loop reads CSASLGQGFNQPQHF. DNA of the CDR3: TGCAGTGCTAGTCTGGGACAGGGCTTCAATCAGCCCCAGCATTTT.

This clone was seen many times. The V and J genes are TRBV28 and TRBJ2-1; D perhaps matches TRBD1 (6 bases). The CDR3 spans 11 residues. The V end was cut by 4 bases, the J end by 8 bases, with 6 bases between. From germline, CDR1 is MDHEN and CDR2 SYDVKM. CDR3 region: CASSYRDEQFF. DNA for the CDR3: TGTGCCAGCAGTTACAGGGATGAGCAGTTCTTC.

As DNA, the CDR3 is TGCAGCGTTGAAAAGACAGGCAATGAGCAGTTCTTC. The encoded protein is CSVEKTGNEQFF. The chain links TRBV29-1 to TRBJ2-1; D possibly corresponds to TRBD1 (6 bases). The germline CDR1 and CDR2 sequences are SQVTM and ANQGSEA. Trimming left V 2 bases short and J 6 bases short, with 8 bases between. The CDR3 is 12 amino acids.

The chain employs TRBV7-2 and TRBJ1-2; 8 bases fit TRBD1. CDR1 is SGHTA, CDR2 FQGNSA, per germline. The CDR3 has 15 residues. With 2 bases clipped from V and 4 bases from J, the junction kept 6 bases outside the gene matches. CDR3 amino acids: CASSLKRQGPYGYTF. CDR3 bases: TGTGCCAGCAGCTTAAAAAGACAGGGGCCCTATGGCTACACCTTC.

The chain carries TRBV29-1 and TRBJ2-7, with TRBD2 matching 7 bases. The trim removed 6 bases at V and 5 bases at J, leaving 4 bases unmatched. Germline lookup yields CDR1 SQVTM and CDR2 ANQGSEA. The CDR3 is made up of 11 amino acids. CDR3 protein: CSVKRGDEQYF. The CDR3 nucleotides read TGCAGCGTGAAACGGGGGGACGAGCAGTACTTC.